The clone carrying this T cell receptor beta chain was picked up one time. The antigen is undetermined. Resections from corrective heart surgery provided thymus tissue. Each of the donors was a healthy Finnish infant who was undergoing open corrective cardiac surgery for congenital heart defects. This table comes from immunoSEQ multiplex PCR, and its TCRdb copy is limited to in-frame clones, with some not included. The sample has more than 70,000 clones, 90% to 97% seen once. CDR3 size: 14 residues. V lost 4 bases and J 7 bases, leaving 16 bases between the germline ends. The germline V gene has CDR1 MNHEY and CDR2 SVGAGI. The data were obtained in a study of human thymus T cells. The study's findings and limits: Thymic and blood repertoires appeared to show biased V and J gene usage. As related research reported, thymic repertoires overlapped highly among unrelated individuals.

This receptor was identified in a boy in the first two years of life with a congenital heart defect but otherwise immunologically healthy. The chain employs TRBV6-5 and TRBJ1-2; weak D call: TRBD1 (6 bases). Sequencing was performed on thymus tissue. This CDR3 reads CASSSARGTSGYTF. The DNA of the CDR3 is TGTGCCAGCAGTTCAGCAAGGGGGACTAGTGGCTACACCTTC.